The text below deals with one T cell receptor beta chain. Authors' data handling: Counts of nucleated cells, estimated from reference gene primer amplification, were obtained. Produced via immunoSEQ multiplex PCR; TCRdb's table is partial and in-frame only. V, J and clone size reflect that table, while D and trimming were determined from the DNA. Counted here are 150,000 or so clones, 85% to 90% occurring once; the ten biggest clones make up about 15%. This record belongs to a study of blood T cell repertoires in COVID-19. The sample comprised peripheral blood. This TCR was sampled from a woman aged 40 to 50 with acute or convalescent COVID-19.

CDR3 amino acids: CASSLTLGGESTDTQYF. As DNA, the CDR3 is TGTGCCAGCAGCCTCACTCTGGGCGGGGAATCCACAGATACGCAGTATTTT. The chain is built from TRBV7-8 and TRBJ2-3, with D maybe TRBD2 (6 bases). CDR3 length equals 17 residues. Trimming took off 5 bases at V and 2 bases at J, with 20 bases between the two ends. From germline, CDR1 is SGHVS and CDR2 FQNEAQ. Filled out from reference TRBV7-8 and TRBJ2-3, the complete variable domain reads GAGVSQSPRYKVAKRGQDVALRCDPISGHVSLFWYQQALGQGPEFLTYFQNEAQLDKSGLPSDRFFAERPEGSVSTLKIQRTQQEDSAVYLCASSLTLGGESTDTQYFGPGTRLTVL.